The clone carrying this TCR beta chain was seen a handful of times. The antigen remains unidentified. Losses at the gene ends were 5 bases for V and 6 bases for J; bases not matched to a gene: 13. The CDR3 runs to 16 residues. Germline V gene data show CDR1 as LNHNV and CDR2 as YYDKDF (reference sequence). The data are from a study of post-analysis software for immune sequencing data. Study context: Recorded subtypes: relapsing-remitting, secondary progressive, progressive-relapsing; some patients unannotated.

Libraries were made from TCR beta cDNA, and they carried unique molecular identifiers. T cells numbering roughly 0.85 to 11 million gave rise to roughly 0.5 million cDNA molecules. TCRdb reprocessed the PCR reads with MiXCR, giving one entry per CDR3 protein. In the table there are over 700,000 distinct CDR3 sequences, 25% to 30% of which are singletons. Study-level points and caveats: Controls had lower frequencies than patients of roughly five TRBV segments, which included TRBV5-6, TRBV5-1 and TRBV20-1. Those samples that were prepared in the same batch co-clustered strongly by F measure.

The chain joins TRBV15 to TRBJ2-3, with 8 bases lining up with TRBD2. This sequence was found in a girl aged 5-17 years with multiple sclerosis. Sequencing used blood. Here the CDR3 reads CATSVLGAGGGDTQYF. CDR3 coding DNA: TGTGCCACCAGCGTTCTGGGGGCGGGAGGCGGGGATACGCAGTATTTT.